This T cell receptor (beta chain) was sequenced for a study of cytomegalovirus exposure and HLA in healthy donors. Study at large: Later, an analysis reported that the 130 or so validation repertoires had used the same platform as the roughly 680 first-cohort repertoires.

TCRdb's table, derived via immunoSEQ multiplex PCR, lists solely in-frame clones and lacks some. The sample shows roughly 71,000 clones, around 95% of them seen only once. In the case of this clone: No antigen is known for it.

Germline CDR1 and CDR2: MNHEY and SVGAGI. With 4 bases removed from V and 2 bases from J, the gap between germline ends came to 17 bases. This CDR3 has 16 residues. Study observations and caveats: There were about 160 TCR beta chains listed as cytomegalovirus-associated.

The receptor's source is a woman between 18 and 30 years old in good health and CMV-seronegative. The chain is built from TRBV6-5 and TRBJ1-1, with a weak D call TRBD1 (6 bases). Sequencing was carried out using PBMCs. The CDR3 region is CASSSTGRDGNTEAFF. The CDR3 nucleotides are TGTGCCAGCAGTTCAACAGGGCGCGACGGCAACACTGAAGCTTTCTTT.